This T cell receptor (beta chain) was sequenced in a study of kidney transplant recipient with SARS-CoV-2 infection. TCRdb processed the reads anew with MiXCR; each CDR3 protein has one entry. The table shows 250,000 or so distinct CDR3 sequences, with 29% occurring only once. As to this clonotype: With a much larger clone just one base away, this may be a read error. The conserved final phenylalanine or tryptophan is absent from the CDR3, which likely points to a read error.

Losses at the gene ends were 7 bases for V and 7 bases for J; bases not matched to a gene: 4. The germline V gene has CDR1 SQVTM and CDR2 ANQGSEA. The CDR3 consists of 13 residues. This TCR was sampled from a male patient between 25 and 39 years old who had COVID-19 and was a kidney transplant recipient. Some T cells may arise from the graft donor. The rearrangement links TRBV29-1 to TRBJ1-6; TRBD1 matches 10 bases. This specimen was a blood sample, taken at baseline and on day 111 from a kidney transplant recipient. The chain's CDR3 is CSAGTGVNSPLHL. The CDR3 DNA reads TGCAGCGCCGGGACAGGGGTAAATTCACCCCTCCACCTT.